Below, 21 T cell receptor beta chains from the same sample are listed, as sequenced in a study of beta chain features in type 1 diabetes. Overall study results and limits: In every one of the four CD4+ subsets, TCRB CDR3s were moderately but significantly shorter in Type 1 diabetes patients.

Sequenced material consisted of expressed TCRB transcripts (all of the isolated RNA was reverse transcribed). Only in-frame clones appear in the TCRdb table, and some are missing; sequencing was by immunoSEQ multiplex PCR. This sample has about 360,000 clones, with over 9.5% found just once. These receptors have no identified antigens. Source material: naive CD4+ T cells from blood. Receptor source: a young woman with type 1 diabetes.

This clone was seen more than once but under ten times. The chain couples TRBV13 to TRBJ2-7, with TRBD2 matching over 12 bases. There are 16 residues in the CDR3. J lost 1 base, V lost 5 bases, and 6 bases had no gene match. CDR1 is PRHDT and CDR2 is FYEKMQ in the germline V gene (reference sequence). CDR3 nucleotides: TGTGCCAGCAGCACGCTAGCGGGGGGGAAATCCTACGAGCAGTACTTC. Translated: CASSTLAGGKSYEQYF.

The chain combines TRBV29-1 with TRBJ2-3; 8 nucleotides agree with TRBD2. The germline V gene encodes CDR1 SQVTM and CDR2 ANQGSEA. J lost 0 bases, V lost 5 bases, and 4 bases had no gene match. The CDR3 totals 14 residues. The CDR3: CSVRGGGSTDTQYF. The CDR3 DNA reads TGCAGCGTTCGGGGGGGCGGTAGCACAGATACGCAGTATTTT.

This clone has more than one count but fewer than ten. The V and J genes are TRBV19 and TRBJ2-7, with D uncertain. Germline V gives CDR1 LNHDA, CDR2 SQIVND (reference sequence). The CDR3 has 15 amino acids. The V end was cut by 5 bases, the J end by 2 bases, with 16 bases between. The CDR3: CASSPTGVEAYEQYF. The CDR3 DNA reads TGTGCCAGTAGTCCCACTGGTGTAGAGGCCTACGAGCAGTACTTC.

V is TRBV28 and J is TRBJ1-2; D is unclear. V was cut by 8 bases and J by 2 bases, with 12 bases left in between. Germline V gene lookup returns CDR1 MDHEN and CDR2 SYDVKM. The CDR3 sequence is 13 residues long. The CDR3 region has the DNA TGTGCCAGCCAAACTCCGCCGAACTATGGCTACACCTTC. It encodes CASQTPPNYGYTF.

The chain recombines TRBV7-9 with TRBJ2-3, with TRBD2 matching over 11 bases. CDR1 and CDR2 (germline): SEHNR, FQNEAQ (reference sequence). The V gene end was trimmed by 3 bases and the J gene end by 6 bases; junction bases not matched to a gene: 5. The CDR3 consists of 15 residues. The CDR3 nucleotides are TGTGCCAGCAGCTTCCCTAGCGGGGGGAAGGATACGCAGTATTTT. Encoded protein: CASSFPSGGKDTQYF.

This chain connects TRBV30 to TRBJ1-1; D is perhaps TRBD1 (6 bases). This CDR3 comprises 13 residues. Germline lookup yields CDR1 GTSNPN and CDR2 SVGIG (reference sequence). CDR3 sequence: CARTAGGNTEAFF. The CDR3, as DNA: TGTGCTCGGACGGCGGGGGGCAACACTGAAGCTTTCTTT.

The chain uses TRBV20-1 and TRBJ2-1; TRBD1 is a possible D gene (5 bases). The CDR3 has 8 residues. V was shortened by 5 bases and J by 15 bases, with 8 bases between the two germline ends. The germline CDR1 and CDR2 sequences are DFQATT and SNEGSKA (reference sequence). In DNA form, the CDR3 reads TGCAGTGCTGGGGCCCGGTTCTTC. Translating it yields CSAGARFF.

This clone was counted only a few times. The chain uses TRBV27 and TRBJ1-3, with D unresolved. The germline V gene encodes CDR1 MNHEY and CDR2 SMNVEV (reference sequence). This CDR3 spans 15 amino acids. Deletions cut 7 bases from V and 0 bases from J, with 13 bases between. CDR3 protein: CASINREPSGNTIYF. The DNA of the CDR3 is TGTGCCAGCATAAACCGGGAACCCTCTGGAAACACCATATATTTT.

The chain is built from TRBV18 and TRBJ2-3; the match to TRBD2 covers 11 bases. The V and J ends lost 8 bases and 1 base, in that order; junction bases with no gene match: 2. The CDR3 runs 14 residues. Germline values: CDR1 KGHSH, CDR2 LQKENI. The CDR3 DNA follows: TGTGCCAGCAAACTAGCGGGAGGCACAGATACGCAGTATTTT. Residues: CASKLAGGTDTQYF.

The chain joins TRBV28 to TRBJ2-1, with TRBD2 identical over 14 bases. J was trimmed by 7 bases and V by 5 bases; bases with no gene match: 7. There are 16 residues in the CDR3. Germline assignment: CDR1 MDHEN and CDR2 SYDVKM. DNA for the CDR3: TGTGCCAGCAGTCAATTGGGACTAGCGGGAGAGAATGAGCAGTTCTTC. It codes for CASSQLGLAGENEQFF.

The gene calls are TRBV7-2 and TRBJ1-5, with D hard to call. V dropped 4 bases and J dropped 4 bases, with 8 bases sitting between them. Germline V gene sequence: CDR1 SGHTA, CDR2 FQGNSA. The length of the CDR3 is 13 residues. Here the CDR3 reads CASSSTRNQPQHF. CDR3 in DNA: TGTGCCAGCAGCTCCACCCGGAATCAGCCCCAGCATTTT.

This clone was detected a few times. The chain links TRBV29-1 to TRBJ1-1; a possible D gene is TRBD1 (5 bases). The V gene lost 5 bases and the J gene lost 2 bases, with 12 bases spanning the gap. This CDR3 is built from 13 residues. The germline CDR1 and CDR2 sequences are SQVTM and ANQGSEA. The CDR3 DNA is TGCAGCGTTTCCCCGGGGGGAAACACTGAAGCTTTCTTT. It yields the protein CSVSPGGNTEAFF.

With regard to this clone: The junction and the germline gene differ at one end; a read error may be behind it. The CDR3 DNA is TGTGCCAGCAGCTCTGGGATGGGGGACACCCACTTC. Translating gives CASSSGMGDTHF. The chain couples TRBV28 to TRBJ1-2, with TRBD1 as a possible D gene (6 bases). CDR1 and CDR2 (germline): MDHEN, SYDVKM. The CDR3 contains 12 residues.

CDR3 amino acids: CASSNTGQPYGYTF. Written as DNA, the CDR3 is TGTGCCAGTAGTAACACAGGCCAACCGTATGGCTACACCTTC. The V gene is TRBV19, the J gene TRBJ1-2; possibly TRBD1 for D (5 bases). V lost 4 bases and J 5 bases, leaving 14 bases between the germline ends. The CDR3 contains 14 residues. In germline, CDR1 is LNHDA, CDR2 SQIVND (reference sequence).

A few counts support this clone. The rearrangement links TRBV1 to TRBJ1-2; the listed D gene, TRBD1, was not tested against the DNA. TRBV1 is an annotated pseudogene. This CDR3 has 15 residues. The CDR3 sequence: CTSSQLKGQAGGYTF. Written as DNA, the CDR3 is TGCACCAGCAGCCAGCTAAAAGGACAGGCAGGAGGCTACACCTTC.

This clone has only a few counts. The chain uses TRBV5-1 and TRBJ2-3; D gene ambiguous. V lost 3 bases and J lost 4, with 6 bases in between. The germline gives CDR1 SGHRS, CDR2 YFSETQ. This CDR3 contains 12 residues. For the CDR3, the DNA is TGCGCCAGCAGCTCGGGTGCAGATACGCAGTATTTT. It specifies CASSSGADTQYF.

This clone was picked up a small number of times. The J gene is TRBJ2-1, the V gene TRBV29-1, with 7 positions matching TRBD2. CDR3 length: 14 residues. Looked up from germline, CDR1 is SQVTM and CDR2 is ANQGSEA. Trimming removed 0 bases from V and 9 bases from J; junction bases left unmatched: 8. CDR3 residues: CSVEDSRGVVEQFF. Here the CDR3 DNA reads TGCAGCGTTGAAGATTCCCGGGGGGTGGTTGAGCAGTTCTTC.

The gene calls are TRBV6-6 and TRBJ1-2, with D possibly being TRBD1 (5 bases). Germline CDR1 is MNHNY and CDR2 is SVGAGI (reference sequence). V lost 5 bases and J 8 bases, leaving 15 bases between the germline ends. The CDR3 totals 13 residues. CDR3 nucleotides: TGTGCCAGCAGTCAGGACATCAATCGGGGCTACACCTTC. Its protein is CASSQDINRGYTF.

The chain uses TRBV9 and TRBJ1-2, with a tentative D call TRBD1 (6 bases). Trimming took 0 bases from V and 8 from J, leaving 17 bases between them. The germline V gene has CDR1 SGDLS and CDR2 YYNGEE. CDR3 size: 15 residues. The DNA of the CDR3 is TGTGCCAGCAGCGTAGCCGACAGGTCGGCCGGGGGCTACACCTTC. Its translation: CASSVADRSAGGYTF.

The rearrangement joins TRBV27 to TRBJ2-1; 13 nucleotides match TRBD2. The CDR3 has 17 amino acids. CDR1 and CDR2 (germline): MNHEY, SMNVEV (reference sequence). V trimming: 3 bases; J trimming: 4 bases; junction bases outside the gene matches: 6. The DNA for the CDR3 is TGTGCCAGCAGTTTTCTGACTAGCGGGAGGCGGTACAATGAGCAGTTCTTC. Translated: CASSFLTSGRRYNEQFF.

This clone was recorded a few times. The chain couples TRBV4-3 to TRBJ2-2, with 8 bases fitting TRBD1. The V gene end was trimmed by 0 bases and the J gene end by 6 bases; junction bases not matched to a gene: 9. From germline, CDR1 is LGHNA and CDR2 YSLEER. The length of the CDR3 is 17 residues. CDR3 residues: CASSQDSRTGSSGELFF. The CDR3 nucleotides are TGCGCCAGCAGCCAAGACTCTAGGACAGGGAGTTCCGGGGAGCTGTTTTTT.